Described below is a single TCR beta chain sequence and its context. Its antigen remains unknown. This CDR3 comprises 16 residues. Unmatched junction bases numbered 6, after V lost 4 bases and J lost 5 bases. From germline, CDR1 is SGHTA and CDR2 FQGNSA. This sample is drawn from a study of post-analysis software for immune sequencing data. General study results and limits: Five TRBV segments, TRBV5-6, TRBV5-1 and TRBV20-1 among them, were found more frequent in patients than controls.

Unique molecular identifiers were carried by the TCR beta cDNA libraries. Roughly 500,000 cDNA molecules were obtained per 1 to 10 million input T cells. TCRdb called the PCR reads again in MiXCR, with one record for every CDR3 protein. The table includes roughly 580,000 distinct CDR3 sequences, about 44% detected once. The receptor's source is a girl aged 10 to 17 with multiple sclerosis. The chain uses TRBV7-2 and TRBJ2-1, with 12 nucleotides matching TRBD2. The specimen was blood. The CDR3 protein is CASSSRLAGVNNEQFF. Written as DNA, the CDR3 is TGTGCCAGCAGCTCCAGACTAGCGGGAGTGAACAATGAGCAGTTCTTC.